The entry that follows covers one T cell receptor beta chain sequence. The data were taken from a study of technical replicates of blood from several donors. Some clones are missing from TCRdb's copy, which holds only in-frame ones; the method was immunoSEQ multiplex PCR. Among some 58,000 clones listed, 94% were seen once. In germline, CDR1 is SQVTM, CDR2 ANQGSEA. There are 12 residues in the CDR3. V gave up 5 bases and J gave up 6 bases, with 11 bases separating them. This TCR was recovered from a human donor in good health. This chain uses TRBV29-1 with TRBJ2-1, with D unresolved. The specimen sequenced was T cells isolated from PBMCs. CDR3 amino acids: CSVFGLANEQFF. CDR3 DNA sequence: TGCAGCGTTTTTGGGTTAGCCAATGAGCAGTTCTTC.